The rows below give T cell receptor beta chains drawn from one sample of a study of blood T cell repertoires in COVID-19. Sequenced by immunoSEQ multiplex PCR; TCRdb stores in-frame clones only, minus some. Of just under 300,000 clones in the sample, around 87% were seen once. Sequenced material: peripheral blood. These receptors were taken from a man aged 65 to 79 with acute or convalescent COVID-19. Each CDR3 is given with its conserved first and last residue. A D gene is named only where the DNA matches it firmly. For some rows the clone size is stated as once, few or many, or as a class when expanded; others skip it.

v_call	cdr3_length	j_call	d_call	clone_size	cdr3_nt	cdr3_aa
TRBV7-6	16	TRBJ1-4	TRBD1	.	TGTGCCAGCAGCTTAGGGACAGGGCGTGGTAATGAAAAACTGTTTTTT	CASSLGTGRGNEKLFF
TRBV5-1	17	TRBJ1-6	TRBD1	.	TGCGCCAGCAGCTTGGGGGACAGGGGGGCCAATAATTCACCCCTCCACTTT	CASSLGDRGANNSPLHF
TRBV5-1	14	TRBJ1-1	TRBD1	.	TGCGCCAGCAGCTCTAACAGGGGGAACACTGAAGCTTTCTTT	CASSSNRGNTEAFF
TRBV6-1	15	TRBJ1-2	.	.	TGTGCCAGCAGTGAAACCAGGCGGGGGGCGGGTGGCTACACCTTC	CASSETRRGAGGYTF
TRBV10-1	14	TRBJ1-4	.	.	TGCGCCAGCGGATGGACTTTAACTAATGAAAAACTGTTTTTT	CASGWTLTNEKLFF
TRBV3-1/TRBV3-2	13	TRBJ2-1	.	.	TGTGCCAGCAGCCATCTGAGGGGGAACGAGCAGTTCTTC	CASSHLRGNEQFF
TRBV7-2	13	TRBJ1-2	TRBD1	.	TGTGCCAGCAGGGGACAGGGGGTCTATGGCTACACCTTC	CASRGQGVYGYTF
TRBV5-5	16	TRBJ2-1	TRBD1	.	TGTGCCAGCAGACTACCCCGGACAGGGGTTGAGGATGAGCAGTTCTTC	CASRLPRTGVEDEQFF
TRBV4-3	16	TRBJ2-3	TRBD2	.	TGCGCCAGCAGCCAGACAATAGCGGGAGATACAGATACGCAGTATTTT	CASSQTIAGDTDTQYF
TRBV6-9	15	TRBJ1-2	TRBD1	.	TGCCCCACCCCACCGGACAGGGGGACTAACTATGGCTACACCTTC	CPTPPDRGTNYGYTF
TRBV10-3	15	TRBJ2-5	TRBD1	.	TGTGCCATCAGGGGGCCCGGGACAGCTCAAGAGACCCAGTACTTC	CAIRGPGTAQETQYF
TRBV5-1	16	TRBJ2-2	.	.	TGCGCCAGCAGCTTGGACTTCGGGGCGAACACCGGGGAGCTGTTTTTT	CASSLDFGANTGELFF
TRBV7-7	14	TRBJ2-2	TRBD1	once	TGTGCCAGCAGCCCTCGCCAGGGGGCCGGGGAGCTGTTTTTT	CASSPRQGAGELFF
TRBV7-9	15	TRBJ2-1	TRBD1	.	TGTGCCAGCAGCTCAGGGACAGGAAGCTTGAATGAGCAGTTCTTC	CASSSGTGSLNEQFF
TRBV6-5	15	TRBJ2-3	TRBD2	.	TGTGCCAGCAGGTGGACTAGGGCTAGCACAGATACGCAGTATTTT	CASRWTRASTDTQYF
TRBV3-1/TRBV3-2	14	TRBJ2-1	TRBD2	.	TGTGCCAGCAGCCAGGGTAGCGGGGGTGGGGAGCAGTTCTTC	CASSQGSGGGEQFF
TRBV3-1/TRBV3-2	18	TRBJ2-7	TRBD1	once	TGTGCCAGCAGCCAAGGCGGGGACAGGACAACCCGCACCTACGAGCAGTACTTC	CASSQGGDRTTRTYEQYF
TRBV5-4	18	TRBJ2-3	TRBD2	.	TGTGCCAGCAGCTCGGGACTAGCGGGGGGGCCTTTGTCAGATACGCAGTATTTT	CASSSGLAGGPLSDTQYF
TRBV5-5	14	TRBJ2-3	.	.	TGTGCCAGCAGCTTAGACAGTATCACAGATACGCAGTATTTT	CASSLDSITDTQYF
TRBV6-5	14	TRBJ1-2	.	.	TGTGCCAGCAGCCCCTACCAGGGGATCTATGGCTACACCTTC	CASSPYQGIYGYTF
TRBV28	15	TRBJ2-3	TRBD1	.	TGTGCCAGCAGTCCCGGACAGGGGAGGGGTTATGGGCAGTATTTT	CASSPGQGRGYGQYF
TRBV30	16	TRBJ2-1	TRBD1	few	TGTGCCTGGAGCCCGACCGGGACAGCCACCTACAATGAGCAGTTCTTC	CAWSPTGTATYNEQFF
TRBV5-1	13	TRBJ2-5	TRBD2	.	TGCGCCAGCAGCTTGGGTAGGGAGGGGACCCAGTACTTC	CASSLGREGTQYF
TRBV7-3	16	TRBJ2-1	.	.	TGTGCCAGCAGCTTAAAGACGGGGAGCTCCTACAATGAGCAGTTCTTC	CASSLKTGSSYNEQFF
TRBV7-9	16	TRBJ1-5	.	.	TGTGCCAGCAGCTTAGGTCAGGAGCAGGGGTTACCACTCCAGCATTTT	CASSLGQEQGLPLQHF
TRBV4-1	15	TRBJ2-7	TRBD1	.	TGCGCCAGCAGCCAAGATCGTTCGCAGGGGGCCCAGCAGTACTTC	CASSQDRSQGAQQYF
TRBV6-2/TRBV6-3	16	TRBJ2-7	.	.	TGTGCCAGCAGTTACGAGGGTTTAGCGGATCGTTACGAGCAGTACTTC	CASSYEGLADRYEQYF
TRBV28	14	TRBJ2-1	TRBD2	.	TGTGCCAGCAGCCGGGGGGGCTCCTACAATGAGCAGTTCTTC	CASSRGGSYNEQFF
TRBV18	14	TRBJ1-2	TRBD1	.	TGTGCCAGCTCACCCACAGGGGAGGACGGTGGCTACACCTTC	CASSPTGEDGGYTF
TRBV30	14	TRBJ2-3	.	many	TGTGCCCGGACGGTAGGCGGGATCACAGATACGCAGTATTTT	CARTVGGITDTQYF
TRBV7-2	18	TRBJ2-7	TRBD2	.	TGTGCCAGCAGCTTATTCGGACTAGCGGGATCCAGCTCCTACGAGCAGTACTTC	CASSLFGLAGSSSYEQYF
TRBV27	15	TRBJ1-5	.	.	TGTGCCAGCAGTTTTCTGGGGGGAGGCAATCAGCCCCAGCATTTT	CASSFLGGGNQPQHF
TRBV9	17	TRBJ1-6	TRBD1	.	TGTGCCAGCAGCCCTCGTCCCGGGACAGAGTATAATTCACCCCTCCACTTT	CASSPRPGTEYNSPLHF
TRBV6-7	15	TRBJ1-2	.	once	TGTGCCAGCAGTTACGAACAGAACGAAATCTTTGGCTACACCTTC	CASSYEQNEIFGYTF
TRBV6-5	16	TRBJ2-5	.	.	TGTGCCAGCAGTTACACATCGCAGTTTATCCAAGAGACCCAGTACTTC	CASSYTSQFIQETQYF
TRBV11-2	17	TRBJ2-1	TRBD2	.	TGTGCCAGCAGCTTAGTCCCACTAGCGGGAGCCTACAATGAGCAGTTCTTC	CASSLVPLAGAYNEQFF
TRBV20-1	15	TRBJ1-1	.	.	TGCAGTGCTAGTCTAGTAGGGGGTTGGGACACTGAAGCTTTCTTT	CSASLVGGWDTEAFF
TRBV29-1	12	TRBJ1-5	TRBD1	.	TGCAGCGTTGGGGACAGCAACCAGCCCCAGCATTTT	CSVGDSNQPQHF
TRBV18	15	TRBJ1-1	TRBD1	.	TGTGCCAGCTCACCACCGTCAGGGGGATACACTGAAGCTTTCTTT	CASSPPSGGYTEAFF
TRBV7-2	13	TRBJ1-6	.	.	TGTGCCAGCAGCTTAGGGCGGGATTCACCCCTCCACTTT	CASSLGRDSPLHF
TRBV7-2	13	TRBJ1-1	.	few	TGTGCCAGCAGCTTAGTCACAGGGAATAAGGCTTTCTTT	CASSLVTGNKAFF
TRBV27	13	TRBJ1-6	TRBD1	many	TGTGCCAGCAGTGGGACAGAGTACTCACCCCTCCACTTT	CASSGTEYSPLHF
TRBV7-9	19	TRBJ2-2	TRBD2	.	TGTGCCAGCAGCTTCTTGGCTAGCGGGAGCCAAGGGGGCACCGGGGAGCTGTTTTTT	CASSFLASGSQGGTGELFF